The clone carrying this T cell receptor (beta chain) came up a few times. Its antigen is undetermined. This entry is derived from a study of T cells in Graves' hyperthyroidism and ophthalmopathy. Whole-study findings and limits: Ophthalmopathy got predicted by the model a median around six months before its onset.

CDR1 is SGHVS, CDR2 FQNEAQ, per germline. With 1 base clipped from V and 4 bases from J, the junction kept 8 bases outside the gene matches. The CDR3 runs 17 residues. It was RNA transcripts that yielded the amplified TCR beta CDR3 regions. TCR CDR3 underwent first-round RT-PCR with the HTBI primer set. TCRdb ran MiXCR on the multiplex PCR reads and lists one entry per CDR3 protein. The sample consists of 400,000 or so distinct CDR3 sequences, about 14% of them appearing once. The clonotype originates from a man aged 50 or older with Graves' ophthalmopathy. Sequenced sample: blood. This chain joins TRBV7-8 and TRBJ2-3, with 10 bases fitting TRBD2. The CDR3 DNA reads TGTGCCAGCAGCTTAGGAAGGCTAGCGGGAGTCCCAGATACGCAGTATTTT. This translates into CASSLGRLAGVPDTQYF.